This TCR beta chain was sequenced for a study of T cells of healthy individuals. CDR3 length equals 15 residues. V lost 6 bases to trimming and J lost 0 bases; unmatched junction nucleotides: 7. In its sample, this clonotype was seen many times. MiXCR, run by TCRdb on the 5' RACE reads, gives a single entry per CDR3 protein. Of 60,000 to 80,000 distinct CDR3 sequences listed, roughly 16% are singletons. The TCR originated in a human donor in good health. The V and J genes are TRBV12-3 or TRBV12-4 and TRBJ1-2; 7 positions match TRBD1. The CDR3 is CASSQGTDPNYGYTF. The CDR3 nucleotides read TGTGCCAGCAGCCAGGGGACAGATCCTAACTATGGCTACACCTTC.